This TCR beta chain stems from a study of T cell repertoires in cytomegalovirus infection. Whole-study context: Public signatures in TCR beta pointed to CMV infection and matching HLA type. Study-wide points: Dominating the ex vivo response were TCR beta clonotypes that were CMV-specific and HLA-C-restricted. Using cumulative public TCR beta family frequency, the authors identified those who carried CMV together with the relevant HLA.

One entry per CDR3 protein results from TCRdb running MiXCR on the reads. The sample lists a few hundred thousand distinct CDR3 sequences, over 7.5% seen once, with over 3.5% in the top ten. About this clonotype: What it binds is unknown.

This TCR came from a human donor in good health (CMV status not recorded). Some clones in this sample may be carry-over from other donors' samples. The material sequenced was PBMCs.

This CDR3 reads CASSVSGTGCPEQYF. The CDR3 nucleotides are TGTGCCAGCAGTGTCTCCGGGACAGGGTGTCCCGAGCAGTACTTC. The chain recombines TRBV28 with TRBJ2-7; 9 bases agree with TRBD1. Germline V gene data show CDR1 as MDHEN and CDR2 as SYDVKM. This CDR3 is 15 amino acids long. V trimming: 5 bases; J trimming: 6 bases; junction bases outside the gene matches: 11. The whole variable domain, filled in from reference TRBV28 and TRBJ2-7, reads DVKVTQSSRYLVKRTGEKVFLECVQDMDHENMFWYRQDPGLGLRLIYFSYDVKMKEKGDIPEGYSVSREKKERFSLILESASTNQTSMYLCASSVSGTGCPEQYFGPGTRLTVT.